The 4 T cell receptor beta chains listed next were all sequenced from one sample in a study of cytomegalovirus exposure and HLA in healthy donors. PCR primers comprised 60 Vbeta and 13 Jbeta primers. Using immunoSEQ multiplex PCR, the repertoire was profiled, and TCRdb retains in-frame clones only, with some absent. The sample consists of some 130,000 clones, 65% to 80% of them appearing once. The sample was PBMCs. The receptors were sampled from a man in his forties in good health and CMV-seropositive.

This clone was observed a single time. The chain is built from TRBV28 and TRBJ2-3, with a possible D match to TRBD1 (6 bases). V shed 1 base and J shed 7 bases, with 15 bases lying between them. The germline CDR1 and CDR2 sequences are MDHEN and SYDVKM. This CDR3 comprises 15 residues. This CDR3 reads CASSLYRALGNTQYF. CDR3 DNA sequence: TGTGCCAGCAGTTTATACAGGGCTTTAGGAAATACGCAGTATTTT.

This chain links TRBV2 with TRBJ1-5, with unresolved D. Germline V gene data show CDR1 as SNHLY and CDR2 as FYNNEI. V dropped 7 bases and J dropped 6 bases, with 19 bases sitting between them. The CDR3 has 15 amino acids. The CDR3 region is CASNDNGNWGQPQHF. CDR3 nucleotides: TGTGCCAGCAACGATAACGGGAATTGGGGTCAGCCCCAGCATTTT. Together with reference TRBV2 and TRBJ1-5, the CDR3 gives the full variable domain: EPEVTQTPSHQVTQMGQEVILRCVPISNHLYFYWYRQILGQKVEFLVSFYNNEISEKSEIFDDQFSVERPDGSNFTLKIRSTKLEDSAMYFCASNDNGNWGQPQHFGDGTRLSIL.

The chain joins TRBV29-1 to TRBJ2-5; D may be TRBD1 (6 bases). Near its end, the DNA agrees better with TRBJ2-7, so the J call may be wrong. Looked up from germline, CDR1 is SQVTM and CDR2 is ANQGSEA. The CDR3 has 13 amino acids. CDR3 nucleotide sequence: TGCAGCGTTGGGAGAAAAGGGGGCTACGAGCAGTACTTC. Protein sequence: CSVGRKGGYEQYF.

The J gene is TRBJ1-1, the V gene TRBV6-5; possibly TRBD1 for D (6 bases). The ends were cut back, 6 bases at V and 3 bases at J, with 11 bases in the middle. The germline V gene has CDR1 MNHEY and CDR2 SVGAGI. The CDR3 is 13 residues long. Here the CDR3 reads CASRSNRDTEAFF. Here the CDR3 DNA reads TGTGCCAGCAGGTCGAACAGGGACACTGAAGCTTTCTTT.